Each of the 21 T cell receptor beta chains below was sequenced from the same sample in a study of CD8+ T cells in alopecia areata. Alopecia areata patients provided lesional scalp punch biopsies and peripheral blood, both collected for the study. Extracted RNA was reverse transcribed into cDNA, the sequencing template. Some clones are missing from TCRdb's copy, which holds only in-frame ones; the method was immunoSEQ multiplex PCR. Of about 5,500 clones in the sample, about 61% were seen once. The source material was skin, sampled at week 0. The receptors originated from a human donor with alopecia areata.

This chain uses TRBV5-1 with TRBJ2-3; 8 nucleotides align to TRBD2. From germline, CDR1 is SGHRS and CDR2 YFSETQ. The length of the CDR3 is 15 residues. Trimming cost V 4 bases and J 4 bases; bases outside gene matches: 8. The CDR3 DNA sequence: TGCGCCAGCAGCCCCGGGACTAGAGGCCCAGATACGCAGTATTTT. Residues: CASSPGTRGPDTQYF.

The chain combines TRBV6-8 with TRBJ1-5; D is undetermined. The CDR3 has 15 amino acids. Germline values: CDR1 MNHGY, CDR2 SAAAGT. The V end was cut by 6 bases, the J end by 2 bases, with 14 bases between. The CDR3 DNA follows: TGTGCCAGCAGCCCCTGGGGAGACGGCAATCAGCCCCAGCATTTT. Amino acids: CASSPWGDGNQPQHF.

The chain recombines TRBV7-9 with TRBJ2-7, with 7 bases identical to TRBD1. The trim removed 4 bases at V and 3 bases at J, leaving 9 bases unmatched. Looked up from germline, CDR1 is SEHNR and CDR2 is FQNEAQ (reference sequence). This CDR3 is 15 amino acids long. CDR3 coding DNA: TGTGCCAGCAGCTCCCCCCGGGACAGCCTCTACGAGCAGTACTTC. This sequence encodes CASSSPRDSLYEQYF.

The rearrangement uses TRBV5-1 and TRBJ1-3; possible D gene TRBD1, 5 bases. Trimming cost V 0 bases and J 7 bases, with 17 bases left between them. The CDR3 has 16 residues. Germline V gives CDR1 SGHRS, CDR2 YFSETQ. The CDR3 here is CASSLGTGPGSNTIYF. The DNA of the CDR3 is TGCGCCAGCAGCTTGGGTACAGGCCCGGGAAGCAACACCATATATTTT.

In DNA, the CDR3 is TGTGCCAGCAGGGAAACCGTGGGCTCTAGCGGGGAGCAGTTCTTC. It encodes CASRETVGSSGEQFF. The J gene is TRBJ2-1, the V gene TRBV6-6, with TRBD2 matching 8 bases. V lost 6 bases and J lost 10; bases outside the gene matches: 14. CDR3 length: 15 amino acids. Per germline, CDR1 MNHNY and CDR2 SVGAGI (reference sequence).

CDR3 coding DNA: TGCAGTGCCCTTAGGGGAAACACCATATATTTT. The encoded protein is CSALRGNTIYF. The V call is TRBV20-1, the J call TRBJ1-3; D remains unclear. Germline CDR1 DFQATT, CDR2 SNEGSKA (reference sequence). The CDR3 consists of 11 residues. Trimming shortened V by 6 bases and J by 4 bases, and 7 bases separated the two germline ends.

The gene calls are TRBV6-5 and TRBJ2-7; 10 positions match TRBD1. CDR3 length equals 16 residues. V dropped 0 bases and J dropped 1; count of bases not matched to a gene: 3. Germline lookup yields CDR1 MNHEY and CDR2 SVGAGI. The CDR3 loop reads CASSYSVGQGSYEQYF. CDR3 DNA: TGTGCCAGCAGTTACTCGGTGGGACAGGGGTCCTACGAGCAGTACTTC.

The chain joins TRBV14 to TRBJ1-2; no firm D call. This CDR3 spans 13 amino acids. Deletions cut 1 base from V and 6 bases from J, with 9 bases between. Germline values: CDR1 SGHDN, CDR2 FVKESK. In DNA form, the CDR3 reads TGTGCCAGCAGCCAAGTCAGGTTAGATGGCTACACCTTC. Protein: CASSQVRLDGYTF. Based on the CDR3 plus reference TRBV14 and TRBJ1-2, the full variable domain is EAGVTQFPSHSVIEKGQTVTLRCDPISGHDNLYWYRRVMGKEIKFLLHFVKESKQDESGMPNNRFLAERTGGTYSTLKVQPAELEDSGVYFCASSQVRLDGYTFGSGTRLTVV.

This CDR3 is CASSRGHAQHEQYF. In nucleotides, the CDR3 is TGTGCCAGTAGCCGGGGACACGCCCAACACGAGCAGTACTTC. The chain employs TRBV19 and TRBJ2-7, with D tentatively TRBD1 (6 bases). V was shortened by 6 bases and J by 5 bases, with 17 bases between the two germline ends. The CDR3 runs 14 residues. Germline V gene lookup returns CDR1 LNHDA and CDR2 SQIVND (reference sequence).

The rearrangement joins TRBV4-1 to TRBJ2-2; no reliable D call. Germline CDR1 and CDR2: MGHRA and YSYEKL. V lost 0 bases, J lost 1 base, and 6 bases lay in between. There are 15 residues in the CDR3. The DNA of the CDR3 is TGCGCCAGCAGCCAAGACACGCGGAACACCGGGGAGCTGTTTTTT. Protein: CASSQDTRNTGELFF.

This clone was picked up a small number of times. This chain joins TRBV4-1 and TRBJ2-1; D call uncertain. The CDR3 consists of 16 residues. V dropped 1 base and J dropped 2 bases, with 12 bases sitting between them. Germline CDR1 reads MGHRA; CDR2 reads YSYEKL. The DNA for the CDR3 is TGCGCCAGCAGCCAAGTCGACATAATAGCCTACAATGAGCAGTTCTTC. Protein sequence: CASSQVDIIAYNEQFF.

This chain connects TRBV27 to TRBJ1-2; D gene unclear. V was cut by 3 bases and J by 4 bases, with 9 bases left in between. Germline CDR1 and CDR2: MNHEY and SMNVEV (reference sequence). This CDR3 comprises 13 residues. The CDR3 spells CASSFGEGYGYTF. CDR3 sequence (DNA): TGTGCCAGCAGTTTCGGGGAGGGCTATGGCTACACCTTC.

This clone was observed a handful of times. The chain carries TRBV19 and TRBJ1-6, with D unresolved. Per the germline V gene, CDR1 is LNHDA and CDR2 is SQIVND (reference sequence). V lost 6 bases to trimming and J lost 6 bases, with 9 bases between them. This CDR3 comprises 13 residues. This chain's CDR3 is CASRRAINSPLHF. DNA for the CDR3: TGTGCCAGTAGGAGAGCTATTAATTCACCCCTCCACTTT.

This clone was observed a few times. The chain employs TRBV23-1 and TRBJ2-7; 8 bases line up with TRBD1. TRBV23-1 is identified as an open reading frame with a role that is uncertain. The CDR3 extends over 14 amino acids. V lost 4 bases to trimming and J lost 0 bases; unmatched junction nucleotides: 2. DNA of the CDR3: TGCGCCAGCAGTCGGACAGGGAGCTCCTACGAGCAGTACTTC. Translation gives CASSRTGSSYEQYF.

V usage is TRBV7-8 and J usage is TRBJ2-3, with 8 bases lining up with TRBD2. V was clipped by 7 bases and J by 2 bases; unmatched bases: 11. The CDR3 is 16 amino acids. From germline, CDR1 is SGHVS and CDR2 FQNEAQ. The CDR3 sequence: CASTSPGGENTDTQYF. The CDR3 coding sequence is TGTGCCAGCACCTCGCCGGGGGGGGAGAACACAGATACGCAGTATTTT.

The V gene is TRBV2, the J gene TRBJ2-5; D may be TRBD1 (5 bases). Trimming removed 2 bases from V and 2 bases from J, with 9 bases in between. CDR3 length: 14 amino acids. Germline V lookup: CDR1 SNHLY, CDR2 FYNNEI. The CDR3 loop reads CASSELRVQETQYF. The CDR3, as DNA: TGTGCCAGCAGTGAACTCAGGGTGCAAGAGACCCAGTACTTC.

This chain joins TRBV5-8 and TRBJ1-2; tentative D call: TRBD1 (6 bases). V was cut by 3 bases and J by 3 bases, with 15 bases left in between. In germline, CDR1 is SGHTS, CDR2 YDEGEE. This CDR3 is 15 amino acids long. The CDR3 nucleotides are TGTGCCAGCAGCTCTCCCCAGGGGACATACTATGGCTACACCTTC. This encodes CASSSPQGTYYGYTF.

The V and J genes are TRBV6-5 and TRBJ2-1; D uncertain. This CDR3 is built from 15 residues. CDR1 is MNHEY, CDR2 SVGAGI, per germline. Trimming left V 4 bases short and J 4 bases short, with 14 bases between. Here the CDR3 reads CASSSSTWGYNEQFF. The DNA for the CDR3 is TGTGCCAGCAGTTCCTCAACGTGGGGTTACAATGAGCAGTTCTTC.

The chain carries TRBV15 and TRBJ1-4; 7 nucleotides match TRBD1. The CDR3 consists of 17 residues. In germline, CDR1 is LNHNV, CDR2 YYDKDF (reference sequence). Trimming at V came to 4 bases and at J to 5 bases, leaving 13 bases not matched to a gene. Here the CDR3 reads CATSKLGVQGQNEKLFF. The CDR3 nucleotides are TGTGCCACCAGCAAATTGGGGGTACAGGGGCAAAATGAAAAACTGTTTTTT. Together with reference TRBV15 and TRBJ1-4, the CDR3 gives the full variable domain: DAMVIQNPRYQVTQFGKPVTLSCSQTLNHNVMYWYQQKSSQAPKLLFHYYDKDFNNEADTPDNFQSRRPNTSFCFLDIRSPGLGDTAMYLCATSKLGVQGQNEKLFFGSGTQLSVL.

To note about this clone: In the same sample, other DNA sequences code for this CDR3. The chain combines TRBV5-1 with TRBJ1-2; D perhaps matches TRBD1 (5 bases). The CDR3 contains 15 residues. V lost 2 bases and J 4 bases, leaving 15 bases between the germline ends. CDR1 and CDR2 from the germline V gene are SGHRS and YFSETQ. DNA of the CDR3: TGCGCCAGCAGCTTTGGGACGCCCGGGGTCTATGGCTACACCTTC. Residues: CASSFGTPGVYGYTF.

This clone was found a few times. The chain couples TRBV5-1 to TRBJ2-2; D gene unclear. V was pared by 1 base and J by 9 bases, with 19 bases between. This CDR3 has 16 amino acids. CDR1 and CDR2 from the germline V gene are SGHRS and YFSETQ. For the CDR3, the DNA is TGCGCCAGCAGCTTGAGCGCACAACAGTCGCCCAGGGAGCTGTTTTTT. It specifies CASSLSAQQSPRELFF.